This TCR beta chain came from a study of blood T cell repertoires in COVID-19. Overall study context: Specimens from acute and convalescent COVID-19 originated in the United States, Italy and Spain.

Study processing details: Reference gene primer amplification in the assay estimated nucleated cell counts. Repertoires were generated with immunoSEQ multiplex PCR, while TCRdb's copy carries only in-frame clones and drops some. V, J and clone size are those of that table, while D and trimming were read from the DNA. The sample includes 250,000 to 400,000 clones, around 85% of them seen just once. Trimming at V came to 2 bases and at J to 9 bases, leaving 10 bases not matched to a gene. The CDR3 is 14 residues long. From germline, CDR1 is SQVTM and CDR2 ANQGSEA. The sequence derives from a woman in her 30s who had been exposed to COVID-19. This chain uses TRBV29-1 with TRBJ2-1; TRBD1 aligns across 7 bases. Specimen: PBMCs or T cells enriched from blood (not recorded which). The CDR3 bases are TGCAGCGTTGAAACAGGGGCCCGGGGCGGTGAGCAGTTCTTC. The encoded protein is CSVETGARGGEQFF.